The next 27 T cell receptor beta chains were all read from a single sample in a study of shared clonotypes between healthy human individuals. Here immunoSEQ multiplex PCR was the method, and the copy in TCRdb shows in-frame clones only, minus some. The sample has approximately 1.5 million clones; approximately 98% are singletons. The sample comprised naive CD4+ T cells sorted from blood. The subset here: CD45RA+ positively selected. The receptors here all came from a man under 40 in good health.

This clone was recorded once. The chain links TRBV5-6 to TRBJ2-1; 11 bases match TRBD2. CDR1 is SGHDT, CDR2 YYEEEE, per germline. V was clipped by 5 bases and J by 8 bases; unmatched bases: 9. The CDR3 loop spans 15 amino acids. The CDR3 region is CASRDRLAGIDEQFF. In nucleotides, the CDR3 is TGTGCCAGCAGGGATCGACTAGCGGGAATCGATGAGCAGTTCTTC. The full variable domain, its missing parts supplied by reference TRBV5-6 and TRBJ2-1, is DAGVTQSPTHLIKTRGQQVTLRCSPKSGHDTVSWYQQALGQGPQFIFQYYEEEERQRGNFPDRFSGHQFPNYSSELNVNALLLGDSALYLCASRDRLAGIDEQFFGPGTRLTVL.

Regarding this clone: In the same sample, other DNA sequences code for this CDR3. This rearrangement joins TRBV9 to TRBJ1-3; D uncertain. The V end lost 3 bases, the J end lost 0 bases, and 4 bases lay between the germline ends. The CDR3 is 13 residues long. CDR1 and CDR2 from the germline V gene are SGDLS and YYNGEE. The CDR3 region is CASSAYSGNTIYF. Here the CDR3 DNA reads TGTGCCAGCAGCGCATACTCTGGAAACACCATATATTTT.

This clone was picked up one time. Here the CDR3 DNA reads TGTGCCAGCAGCCCAGTTGGGCAGCGCACAGATACGCAGTATTTT. Residues: CASSPVGQRTDTQYF. The chain is built from TRBV5-4 and TRBJ2-3; D remains ambiguous. The germline V gene has CDR1 SGHNT and CDR2 YYREEE (reference sequence). The CDR3 consists of 15 residues. Trimming shortened V by 4 bases and J by 1 base, and 13 bases separated the two germline ends.

The rearrangement joins TRBV5-6 to TRBJ1-3; no clear D gene. Germline CDR1 reads SGHDT; CDR2 reads YYEEEE. Trimming stripped 0 bases from V and 4 bases from J, with 8 bases between. This CDR3 contains 14 residues. CDR3: CASSLGVLGNTIYF. In DNA form, the CDR3 reads TGTGCCAGCAGCTTGGGGGTTTTGGGAAACACCATATATTTT. Full variable domain (rest looked up from reference TRBV5-6 and TRBJ1-3): DAGVTQSPTHLIKTRGQQVTLRCSPKSGHDTVSWYQQALGQGPQFIFQYYEEEERQRGNFPDRFSGHQFPNYSSELNVNALLLGDSALYLCASSLGVLGNTIYFGEGSWLTVV.

The chain recombines TRBV14 with TRBJ2-7; D may be TRBD2 (5 bases). Trimming removed 3 bases from V and 3 bases from J, with 15 bases in between. The germline CDR1 and CDR2 sequences are SGHDN and FVKESK. The CDR3 spans 15 residues. CDR3 amino acids: CASSHRRSSYYEQYF. CDR3 nucleotides: TGTGCCAGCAGCCATAGGAGATCTAGCTACTACGAGCAGTACTTC.

The J gene is TRBJ2-4, the V gene TRBV7-9, with D perhaps matching TRBD1 (5 bases). The ends were cut back, 4 bases at V and 5 bases at J, with 15 bases in the middle. This CDR3 comprises 15 residues. CDR1 is SEHNR, CDR2 FQNEAQ, per germline (reference sequence). CDR3 in DNA: TGTGCCAGCAGCTCGCTTGGCAGGGCCGAAAACATTCAGTACTTC. Residues: CASSSLGRAENIQYF.

V gene TRBV6-1 combines with J gene TRBJ2-4; tentatively, D is TRBD2 (5 bases). Trimming left V 1 base short and J 8 bases short, with 15 bases between. This CDR3 region has 15 residues. CDR1 is MNHNS and CDR2 is SASEGT in the germline V gene. CDR3 DNA: TGTGCCAGCAGTGAAGGTCCGGGGTACGGAGACATTCAGTACTTC. This sequence encodes CASSEGPGYGDIQYF.

The chain is built from TRBV28 and TRBJ2-3; D unclear. From germline, CDR1 is MDHEN and CDR2 SYDVKM. V lost 3 bases and J 0 bases, leaving 7 bases between the germline ends. This CDR3 has 14 residues. In nucleotides, the CDR3 is TGTGCCAGCAGTTTGGGTGTGAGCACAGATACGCAGTATTTT. This codes for CASSLGVSTDTQYF.

This clone was picked up a small number of times. CDR3 protein: CASSELGVEQPQHF. CDR3 DNA: TGTGCCAGCAGCGAGCTCGGGGTTGAACAGCCCCAGCATTTT. The genes are TRBV5-6 and TRBJ1-5; D call uncertain. Trimming shortened V by 4 bases and J by 7 bases, and 15 bases separated the two germline ends. The CDR3 length is 14 residues. Germline V gene data show CDR1 as SGHDT and CDR2 as YYEEEE.

The chain carries TRBV6-5 and TRBJ1-1, with a tentative D call TRBD1 (5 bases). Germline loops: CDR1 MNHEY, CDR2 SVGAGI. V was clipped by 6 bases and J by 0 bases, with 14 bases between them. This CDR3 region has 15 residues. CDR3: CASSRTPLVNTEAFF. For the CDR3, the DNA is TGTGCCAGCAGCCGGACACCCCTAGTGAACACTGAAGCTTTCTTT.

This chain joins TRBV25-1 and TRBJ2-3, with D uncertain. Trimming left V 6 bases short and J 1 base short, with 14 bases between. Germline V gives CDR1 MGHDK, CDR2 SYGVNS. The CDR3 is 15 amino acids. The CDR3 sequence is CASSPRGVGTDTQYF. CDR3 nucleotide sequence: TGTGCCAGCAGCCCCCGAGGTGTGGGCACAGATACGCAGTATTTT.

The rearrangement uses TRBV7-9 and TRBJ1-1; D possibly corresponds to TRBD1 (5 bases). The germline V and J ends were trimmed by 5 bases and 12 bases, with 25 bases remaining between them. The CDR3 loop spans 15 amino acids. The germline gives CDR1 SEHNR, CDR2 FQNEAQ (reference sequence). As DNA, the CDR3 is TGTGCCAGCAGCCAAAGAACTACGAATAGGGGTAAAACTTTCTTT. This translates into CASSQRTTNRGKTFF.

V gene TRBV18 combines with J gene TRBJ1-5; D might be TRBD1 (5 bases). CDR1 and CDR2 from the germline V gene are KGHSH and LQKENI. The germline V and J ends were trimmed by 6 bases and 5 bases, with 26 bases remaining between them. The CDR3 runs 18 residues. The CDR3: CASSLTYFEWGNDQPQHF. CDR3 nucleotide sequence: TGTGCCAGCTCTCTAACTTATTTCGAATGGGGGAACGATCAGCCCCAGCATTTT.

CDR3: CASSITGGAFSYEQYF. The DNA for the CDR3 is TGTGCCAGCAGCATAACAGGGGGCGCATTCTCCTACGAGCAGTACTTC. The chain recombines TRBV5-6 with TRBJ2-7; 9 positions match TRBD1. V dropped 4 bases and J dropped 0; count of bases not matched to a gene: 8. There are 16 residues in the CDR3. The germline V gene encodes CDR1 SGHDT and CDR2 YYEEEE.

With respect to this clone: Additional DNA sequences in this sample encode the identical CDR3. V is TRBV5-1 and J is TRBJ2-7; D gene uncertain. The CDR3 loop spans 14 amino acids. Germline values: CDR1 SGHRS, CDR2 YFSETQ. V lost 0 bases, J lost 3 bases, and 10 bases lay in between. The CDR3 coding sequence is TGCGCCAGCAGCTTGGCCGGGCGTCTCTACGAGCAGTACTTC. It is translated as CASSLAGRLYEQYF.

This rearrangement joins TRBV11-3 to TRBJ2-5; D is uncertain. The CDR3 contains 12 residues. Trimming removed 2 bases from V and 6 bases from J, with 7 bases in between. Germline-derived CDR1 and CDR2 are SGHNT and YENEEA. The CDR3 loop reads CASSLCLKTQYF. The CDR3 DNA is TGTGCCAGCAGCTTATGTCTGAAGACCCAGTACTTC.

The rearrangement uses TRBV6-1 and TRBJ2-2; D remains ambiguous. The CDR3 extends over 14 amino acids. The germline gives CDR1 MNHNS, CDR2 SASEGT. The V and J ends lost 7 bases and 4 bases respectively, with 13 bases between them. The CDR3 DNA reads TGTGCCAGCAATCAAAACATTTTCACCGGGGAGCTGTTTTTT. Translating gives CASNQNIFTGELFF.

V usage is TRBV29-1 and J usage is TRBJ2-1, with TRBD1 matching over 10 bases. CDR1 is SQVTM, CDR2 ANQGSEA, per germline. The CDR3 consists of 15 residues. V shed 4 bases and J 5 bases; nucleotides not matched to a gene: 8. CDR3 residues: CSVGLRDRGNNEQFF. As DNA, the CDR3 is TGCAGCGTTGGTCTCCGGGACAGGGGAAACAATGAGCAGTTCTTC.

This clone was seen once. The chain carries TRBV5-1 and TRBJ2-7, with TRBD1 matching 9 bases. The CDR3 extends over 14 amino acids. V lost 4 bases and J lost 2; bases outside the gene matches: 4. The V gene's germline CDR1 is SGHRS and CDR2 YFSETQ. DNA for the CDR3: TGCGCCAGCAGCCGGACAGGGGATACCTACGAGCAGTACTTC. Its translation is CASSRTGDTYEQYF. Full variable domain (outside the CDR3, taken from reference TRBV5-1 and TRBJ2-7): KAGVTQTPRYLIKTRGQQVTLSCSPISGHRSVSWYQQTPGQGLQFLFEYFSETQRNKGNFPGRFSGRQFSNSRSEMNVSTLELGDSALYLCASSRTGDTYEQYFGPGTRLTVT.

The rearrangement uses TRBV28 and TRBJ2-5; D not resolved. The germline V and J ends were trimmed by 5 bases and 5 bases, with 18 bases remaining between them. Per germline, CDR1 MDHEN and CDR2 SYDVKM. CDR3 size: 15 residues. The CDR3 sequence: CASSPPTRPAETQYF. In nucleotides, the CDR3 is TGTGCCAGCAGTCCCCCGACAAGGCCCGCGGAGACCCAGTACTTC.

This rearrangement joins TRBV15 to TRBJ2-1; TRBD2 is a possible D gene (6 bases). The CDR3 loop spans 14 amino acids. Germline CDR1 and CDR2: LNHNV and YYDKDF (reference sequence). With 0 bases removed from V and 9 bases from J, the gap between germline ends came to 12 bases. CDR3 bases: TGTGCCACCAGCAGAGAACGTGTGCGGGGTGAGCAGTTCTTC. This gives the protein CATSRERVRGEQFF.

The chain employs TRBV6-5 and TRBJ1-1; possibly TRBD1 for D (6 bases). Trimming pared 4 bases from V and 10 bases from J, leaving 13 bases between. CDR1 and CDR2 from the germline V gene are MNHEY and SVGAGI. The CDR3 is made up of 12 amino acids. The CDR3 coding sequence is TGTGCCAGCAGTTTTCCAGGGGTGGCAGCTTTCTTT. Its protein product is CASSFPGVAAFF.

The rearrangement joins TRBV15 to TRBJ2-7; D remains unclear. CDR1 LNHNV and CDR2 YYDKDF come from the germline V gene (reference sequence). There are 15 residues in the CDR3. V lost 0 bases and J 3 bases, leaving 12 bases between the germline ends. The CDR3, as DNA: TGTGCCACCAGCAGAGATGGTCCCATTGTCTACGAGCAGTACTTC. Translation: CATSRDGPIVYEQYF.

The rearrangement joins TRBV28 to TRBJ1-2; D is perhaps TRBD1 (6 bases). V was shortened by 2 bases and J by 8 bases, with 18 bases between the two germline ends. The CDR3 length is 15 residues. Germline V gives CDR1 MDHEN, CDR2 SYDVKM. The chain's CDR3 is CASSLRPGADRGYTF. The CDR3 DNA sequence: TGTGCCAGCAGTTTAAGGCCGGGGGCGGACAGAGGCTACACCTTC.

To note about this clone: The sample holds other DNA sequences that translate to the same CDR3. J is TRBJ2-5 and V is TRBV5-1; 10 bases fit TRBD1. Germline V lookup: CDR1 SGHRS, CDR2 YFSETQ. Trimming took 4 bases from V and 2 from J; bases not matched to a gene: 2. CDR3 size: 14 residues. The CDR3 here is CASSPGQGQETQYF. Here the CDR3 DNA reads TGCGCCAGCAGCCCGGGACAGGGGCAAGAGACCCAGTACTTC.

This clone was seen only once. V is TRBV19 and J is TRBJ2-1, with TRBD2 matching 7 bases. J lost 7 bases, V lost 2 bases, and 5 bases had no gene match. The CDR3 contains 14 residues. Germline lookup yields CDR1 LNHDA and CDR2 SQIVND (reference sequence). The CDR3: CASSIQRGGNEQFF. CDR3 DNA sequence: TGTGCCAGTAGTATACAGCGGGGCGGGAATGAGCAGTTCTTC.

The chain employs TRBV18 and TRBJ1-1; D not resolved. The germline CDR1 and CDR2 sequences are KGHSH and LQKENI. V lost 2 bases, J lost 1 base, and 17 bases lay in between. CDR3 length: 17 amino acids. The CDR3 DNA reads TGTGCCAGCTCACCATTCTTGGGATTTGAGAGGAACACTGAAGCTTTCTTT. This gives the protein CASSPFLGFERNTEAFF.